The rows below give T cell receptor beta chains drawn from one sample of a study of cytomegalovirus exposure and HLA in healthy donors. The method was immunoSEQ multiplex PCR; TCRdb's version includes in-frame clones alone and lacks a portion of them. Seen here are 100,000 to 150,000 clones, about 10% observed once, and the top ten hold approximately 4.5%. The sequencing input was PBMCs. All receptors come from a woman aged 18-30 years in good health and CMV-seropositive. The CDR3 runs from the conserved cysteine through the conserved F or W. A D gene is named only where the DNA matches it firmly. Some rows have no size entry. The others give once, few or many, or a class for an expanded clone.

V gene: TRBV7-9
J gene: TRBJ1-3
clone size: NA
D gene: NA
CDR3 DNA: TGTGCCAGCACCTATCTCGGACTCTCTGGAAACACCATATATTTT
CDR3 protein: CASTYLGLSGNTIYF

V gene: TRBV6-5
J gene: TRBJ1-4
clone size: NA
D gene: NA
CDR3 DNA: TGTGCCAGCAGTGTGGGGGGGGCAACTAATGAAAAACTGTTTTTT
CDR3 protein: CASSVGGATNEKLFF

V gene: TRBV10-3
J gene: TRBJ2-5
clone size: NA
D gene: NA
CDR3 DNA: TGTGCCATCAGTGAGTCGGGGCGGGGCGCCCGAGAGACCCAGTACTTC
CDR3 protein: CAISESGRGARETQYF

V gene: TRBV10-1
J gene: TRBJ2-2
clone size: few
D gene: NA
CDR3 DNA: TGCGCCAGCAGTACAACTACTACGAACACCGGGGAGCTGTTTTTT
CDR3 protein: CASSTTTTNTGELFF

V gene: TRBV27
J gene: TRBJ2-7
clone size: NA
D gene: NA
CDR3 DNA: TGTGCCAGCAAGGCCGGGACTGCATCCTCCTACGAGCAGTACTTC
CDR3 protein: CASKAGTASSYEQYF

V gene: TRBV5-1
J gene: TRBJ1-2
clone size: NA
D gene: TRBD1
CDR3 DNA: TGCGCCAGCAGCTTGGTGGGACAGGAGGCTGGCTACACCTTC
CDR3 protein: CASSLVGQEAGYTF

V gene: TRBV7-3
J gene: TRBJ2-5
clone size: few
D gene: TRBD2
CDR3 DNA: TGTGCCAGCAGCTCCGGGGGGTGGGAGACCCAGTACTTC
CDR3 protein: CASSSGGWETQYF

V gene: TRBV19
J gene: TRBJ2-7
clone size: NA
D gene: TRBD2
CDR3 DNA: TGTGCCAGTAGCTCTAGCGGGAGGGACGAGCAGTACTTC
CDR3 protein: CASSSSGRDEQYF

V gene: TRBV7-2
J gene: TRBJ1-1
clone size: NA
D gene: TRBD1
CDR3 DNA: TGTGCCAGCAGCTTAGACTGGGACAGGGGGCCGAACACTGAAGCTTTCTTT
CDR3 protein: CASSLDWDRGPNTEAFF

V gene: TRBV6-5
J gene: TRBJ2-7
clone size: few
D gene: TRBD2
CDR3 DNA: TGTGCCAGCAGTTACGGCCTAGCGGGAGTAGGGGAGCAGTACTTC
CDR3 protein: CASSYGLAGVGEQYF

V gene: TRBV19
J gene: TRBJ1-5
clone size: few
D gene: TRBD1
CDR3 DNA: TGTGCCAGTAGTGGGGACAGATTGCACGATGACCAGCATTTT
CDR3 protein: CASSGDRLHDDQHF

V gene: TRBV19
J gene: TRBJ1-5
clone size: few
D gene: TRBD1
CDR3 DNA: TGTGCCAGTAGTACCGGGACAGGGAAGATCAGCAATCAGCCCCAGCATTTT
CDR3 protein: CASSTGTGKISNQPQHF

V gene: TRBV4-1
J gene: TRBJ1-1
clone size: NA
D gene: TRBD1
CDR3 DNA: TGCGCCAGCAGCCAAAAGACAGGGTTGAACACTGAAGCTTTCTTT
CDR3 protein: CASSQKTGLNTEAFF

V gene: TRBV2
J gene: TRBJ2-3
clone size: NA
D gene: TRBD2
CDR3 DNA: TGTGCCAGCGAGAGAGCGGGACTGCTCCCTAGCACAGATACGCAGTATTTT
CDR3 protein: CASERAGLLPSTDTQYF

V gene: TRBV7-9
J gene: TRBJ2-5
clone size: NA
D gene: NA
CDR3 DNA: TGTGCCAGCAGCCCCACTAGTCCGGGGGAGACCCAGTACTTC
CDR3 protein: CASSPTSPGETQYF

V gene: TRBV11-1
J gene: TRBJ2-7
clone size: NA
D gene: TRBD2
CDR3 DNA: TGTGCCAGCAGCTTTAGCGGGAGCTCCTACGAGCAGTACTTC
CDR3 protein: CASSFSGSSYEQYF

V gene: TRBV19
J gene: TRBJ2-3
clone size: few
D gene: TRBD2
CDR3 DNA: TGTGCCAGTAGTAAGAGGGAGGGTACGCAGTATTTT
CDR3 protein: CASSKREGTQYF

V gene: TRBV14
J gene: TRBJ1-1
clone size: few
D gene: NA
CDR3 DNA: TGTGCCAGCAGCCAATATGGCCGTGGGCTGAACACTGAAGCTTTCTTT
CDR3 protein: CASSQYGRGLNTEAFF

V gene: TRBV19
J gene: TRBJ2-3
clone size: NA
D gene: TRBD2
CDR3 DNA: TGTGCCAGTAGCCTCAGAGGACTAGCGGGAGTGTTGGGCACAGATACGCAGTATTTT
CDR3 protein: CASSLRGLAGVLGTDTQYF

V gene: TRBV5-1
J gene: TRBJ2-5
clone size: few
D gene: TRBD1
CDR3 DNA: TGCGCCAGCAGCCCCCTCGGGACAGGCCAAGAGACCCAGTACTTC
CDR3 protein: CASSPLGTGQETQYF

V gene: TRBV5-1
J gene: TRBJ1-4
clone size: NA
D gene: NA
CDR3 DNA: TGCGCCAGCAGCTTGGGAGTAGGGGCGTCGCATGAAAAACTGTTTTTT
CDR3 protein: CASSLGVGASHEKLFF

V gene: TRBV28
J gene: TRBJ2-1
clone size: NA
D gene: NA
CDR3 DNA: NA
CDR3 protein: CASSLERDFHTGNEQFF

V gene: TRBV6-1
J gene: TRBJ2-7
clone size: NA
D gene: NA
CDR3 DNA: TGTGCCAGCAACCCCACAGGGCCCTACGAGCAGTACTTC
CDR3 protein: CASNPTGPYEQYF

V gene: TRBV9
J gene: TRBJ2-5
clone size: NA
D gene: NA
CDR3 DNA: TGTGCCAGCAGCTCCCCCAGTTCCGGAGGGACCCAGTACTTC
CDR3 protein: CASSSPSSGGTQYF

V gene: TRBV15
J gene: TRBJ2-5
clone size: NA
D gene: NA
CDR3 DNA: TGTGCCACCAGCAGACATAAAGGAGGGGAGACCCAGTACTTC
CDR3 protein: CATSRHKGGETQYF

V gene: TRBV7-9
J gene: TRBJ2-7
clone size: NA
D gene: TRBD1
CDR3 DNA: TGTGCCAGCAGCTTTCCGGGACAGGGTTTTTACGAGCAGTACTTC
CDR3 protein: CASSFPGQGFYEQYF